This TCR beta chain was obtained from a study of T cell repertoires in aging, cancer and after chemotherapy. Multiplex touch-down PCR with TRB-A/B primers amplified rearranged V-D-J TRB sequences. TCRdb used MiXCR to reprocess the multiplex PCR reads, holding one entry per CDR3 protein. The data show roughly 12,000 distinct CDR3 sequences, more than 20% seen once. Amplification of TCR beta used genomic DNA extracted from peripheral blood. CDR3 length: 17 amino acids. CDR1 is MNHEY and CDR2 is SVGAGI in the germline V gene. After removal of 5 bases from V and 4 bases from J, the junction contained 6 bases not matched to a gene. This clonotype is categorized as medium-sized.

The TCR originated in a human donor in good health. Specimen: blood. This chain connects TRBV6-5 to TRBJ2-3; TRBD2 aligns across 16 bases. The CDR3 here is CASSHRGTSGGADTQYF. DNA for the CDR3: TGTGCCAGCAGTCACCGCGGGACTAGCGGGGGGGCAGATACGCAGTATTTT.